This section outlines one T cell receptor beta chain sequence together with its context. Its cognate antigen has yet to be identified. No much larger clone exists at a distance of one base, and base qualities are not known. The sample comes from a study of cytotoxic CD8 clonotypes in ibrutinib-treated CLL (dated by TCRdb to about 2021). Concerning the study at large: The cohort was composed of 10 to 11 relapsed/refractory and 15 treatment-naive patients; IGHV unmutated status was identified in 17 patients. Responses were partial in approximately 24 patients and complete in 2; after median 68 months follow-up, 14 stayed in remission and 12 progressed. Samples at response were collected after a median of about 13 months of treatment, with a range of roughly 6 to 40 months. On average, each sample had roughly 230,000 productive templates and roughly 95,000 productive rearrangements. Longitudinal samples were available for about 30% of the roughly 90 trial participants. Cryopreserved peripheral blood mononuclear cells were collected before treatment, at response, and at either disease progression or sustained remission. Every remission and progressive disease sample was obtained while ibrutinib was still being received by the patients. Paper-wide results and their limitations: Lymph node repertoires were not examined, and the timing of sampling was not matched between patients in sustained remission and those whose disease progressed. An increase in clonality was observed at ibrutinib response, with clonality remaining stable during sustained remission and falling back toward baseline at progression. Baseline clonality exceeded that of age-matched healthy donors and correlated strongly with circulating CD8+ T-cell counts. Public clonotypes were found to be uncommon and were observed to contract or remain stable during treatment; the increase in clonality was shown to reflect expansion of private clonotypes at ibrutinib response.

Deletion took 0 bases off V and 1 base off J, with a span of 10 bases between the germline ends. Reading the germline V gene (reference sequence) gives CDR1 GTSNPN and CDR2 SVGIG. The CDR3, from cysteine to phenylalanine, totals 15 residues. Only the CDR3 region is kept as DNA, spanning 45 bases read in frame from base 1. On a MiSeq, deep resolution sequencing aimed for a depth between 1 in 1 million and 1 in 200,000 T cells, with each clonotype covered roughly 10x on average. TCR beta libraries were generated with the immunoSEQ hsTCRB Kit. For the original study's pipeline: ImmunoSEQ Data Assistant and ImmunoSEQ Analyzer were used for data analysis, and V, D and J genes were assigned according to IMGT definitions. Clonality, which ranges from 0 to 1, was calculated as one minus the normalized Shannon entropy of productive rearrangement frequencies. Public clonotype analysis was restricted to overrepresented clonotypes comprising at least 0.05% of each patient's repertoire. Fewer than 15 repertoires from age-matched healthy donors, obtained from immuneACCESS, served as clonality controls. This immuneACCESS table, as held by TCRdb, lists in-frame sequences with V and J called but not all clones. Of the missing ones, under half trace to an unresolved V gene in checked studies; the others have no known cause. That table gives V, J and clone size, and the DNA gave D and trimming. This sample holds about 160,000 clones; approximately 90% were observed only once. Clones ranked in the top ten supply 3% of the sample.

The sample's time point label, decoded: progressive disease on ibrutinib. For TCR beta library preparation, about 2.1 micrograms of genomic DNA were extracted from the cryopreserved PBMCs. Longitudinal blood samples from CLL patients on ibrutinib monotherapy underwent high-throughput TCR beta sequencing. The patients took part in an open-label, single-center phase 2 trial of ibrutinib monotherapy. The chain is assembled from TRBV30 and TRBJ2-1, and perhaps TRBD2 as D gene, on 6 matching bases. The receptor's source is a human donor with chronic lymphocytic leukemia. The sequences come from PBMCs, collected at disease progression, from a patient treated with ibrutinib. The DNA is TGTGCCTGGAGTGTACGTGGAGGGTCCTACAATGAGCAGTTCTTC. Its coded protein is CAWSVRGGSYNEQFF. Beyond the CDR3, the reference TRBV30 and TRBJ2-1 genes provide the residues; the full variable domain reads: SQTIHQWPATLVQPVGSPLSLECTVEGTSNPNLYWYRQAAGRGLQLLFYSVGIGQISSEVPQNLSASRPQDRQFILSSKKLLLSDSGFYLCAWSVRGGSYNEQFFGPGTRLTVL.